This TCR beta chain was recorded in a study of cytomegalovirus exposure and HLA in healthy donors. The data were produced by immunoSEQ multiplex PCR, yet TCRdb's version contains in-frame clones alone and is incomplete. The sample has more than 85,000 clones, about 95% seen once; the top ten hold almost 0.9%. The germline gives CDR1 MNHEY, CDR2 SVGAGI. The CDR3 runs 15 residues. The ends were cut back, 2 bases at V and 6 bases at J, with 14 bases in the middle. The TCR was taken from a woman aged 18-29 years in good health and CMV-seronegative. The rearrangement links TRBV6-5 to TRBJ2-1; a possible D gene is TRBD1 (5 bases). The sample consisted of PBMCs. CDR3 DNA sequence: TGTGCCAGCAGTTACAGCCCCGACAGTATCAATGAGCAGTTCTTC. Translation: CASSYSPDSINEQFF.